This TCR beta chain was retrieved from a study of blood T cell repertoires in COVID-19. Study as a whole: Spain, Italy and the United States supplied samples that represented acute and convalescent COVID-19.

Using immunoSEQ multiplex PCR, the repertoire was profiled, and TCRdb retains in-frame clones only, with some absent. The sample consists of approximately 390,000 clones, roughly 86% of them appearing once. This receptor was taken from a woman aged 55-69 years with COVID-19, enrolled during active disease. Specimen: peripheral blood.

The CDR3 DNA reads TGTGCCAGCAGCACACAGGGGTACTATGGCTACACCTTC. It specifies CASSTQGYYGYTF. The chain couples TRBV5-5 to TRBJ1-2; 7 positions match TRBD1. V trimming: 4 bases; J trimming: 3 bases; junction bases outside the gene matches: 3. CDR1 is SGHKS, CDR2 YYEKEE, per germline (reference sequence). This CDR3 contains 13 residues.